This T cell receptor beta chain comes out of a study of low-dose radiotherapy and immunotherapy resistance in tumors. The ends lost 4 bases at V and 7 bases at J; junction bases unmatched: 14. Germline-derived CDR1 and CDR2 are LGHNA and YSLEER. There are 17 residues in the CDR3. Time point described: before trial treatment. Ipilimumab, nivolumab, aspirin, low-dose cyclophosphamide and low-dose radiotherapy were administered to donors. TRAV and TRBV primers primed cDNA for both TCRalpha and TCRbeta. With a V-primer adapter and a constant-region primer, TCRs were amplified for approximately 20 PCR cycles. TCRdb fed the reads into MiXCR, producing one record per CDR3 protein. The profile covers nearly 95,000 distinct CDR3 sequences, with more than 7.5% appearing a single time and around 0.93% taken by the ten largest. Ten or more counts support this clonotype.

The chain has TRBV4-3 and TRBJ2-1, with 9 positions matching TRBD2. The sequence was obtained from a male donor with prostate cancer. The source was PBMCs, collected before treatment. CDR3 in DNA: TGCGCCAGCAGCCTCCAGATACTAGCGGGTGGGGCTAATGAGCAGTTCTTC. It codes for CASSLQILAGGANEQFF.